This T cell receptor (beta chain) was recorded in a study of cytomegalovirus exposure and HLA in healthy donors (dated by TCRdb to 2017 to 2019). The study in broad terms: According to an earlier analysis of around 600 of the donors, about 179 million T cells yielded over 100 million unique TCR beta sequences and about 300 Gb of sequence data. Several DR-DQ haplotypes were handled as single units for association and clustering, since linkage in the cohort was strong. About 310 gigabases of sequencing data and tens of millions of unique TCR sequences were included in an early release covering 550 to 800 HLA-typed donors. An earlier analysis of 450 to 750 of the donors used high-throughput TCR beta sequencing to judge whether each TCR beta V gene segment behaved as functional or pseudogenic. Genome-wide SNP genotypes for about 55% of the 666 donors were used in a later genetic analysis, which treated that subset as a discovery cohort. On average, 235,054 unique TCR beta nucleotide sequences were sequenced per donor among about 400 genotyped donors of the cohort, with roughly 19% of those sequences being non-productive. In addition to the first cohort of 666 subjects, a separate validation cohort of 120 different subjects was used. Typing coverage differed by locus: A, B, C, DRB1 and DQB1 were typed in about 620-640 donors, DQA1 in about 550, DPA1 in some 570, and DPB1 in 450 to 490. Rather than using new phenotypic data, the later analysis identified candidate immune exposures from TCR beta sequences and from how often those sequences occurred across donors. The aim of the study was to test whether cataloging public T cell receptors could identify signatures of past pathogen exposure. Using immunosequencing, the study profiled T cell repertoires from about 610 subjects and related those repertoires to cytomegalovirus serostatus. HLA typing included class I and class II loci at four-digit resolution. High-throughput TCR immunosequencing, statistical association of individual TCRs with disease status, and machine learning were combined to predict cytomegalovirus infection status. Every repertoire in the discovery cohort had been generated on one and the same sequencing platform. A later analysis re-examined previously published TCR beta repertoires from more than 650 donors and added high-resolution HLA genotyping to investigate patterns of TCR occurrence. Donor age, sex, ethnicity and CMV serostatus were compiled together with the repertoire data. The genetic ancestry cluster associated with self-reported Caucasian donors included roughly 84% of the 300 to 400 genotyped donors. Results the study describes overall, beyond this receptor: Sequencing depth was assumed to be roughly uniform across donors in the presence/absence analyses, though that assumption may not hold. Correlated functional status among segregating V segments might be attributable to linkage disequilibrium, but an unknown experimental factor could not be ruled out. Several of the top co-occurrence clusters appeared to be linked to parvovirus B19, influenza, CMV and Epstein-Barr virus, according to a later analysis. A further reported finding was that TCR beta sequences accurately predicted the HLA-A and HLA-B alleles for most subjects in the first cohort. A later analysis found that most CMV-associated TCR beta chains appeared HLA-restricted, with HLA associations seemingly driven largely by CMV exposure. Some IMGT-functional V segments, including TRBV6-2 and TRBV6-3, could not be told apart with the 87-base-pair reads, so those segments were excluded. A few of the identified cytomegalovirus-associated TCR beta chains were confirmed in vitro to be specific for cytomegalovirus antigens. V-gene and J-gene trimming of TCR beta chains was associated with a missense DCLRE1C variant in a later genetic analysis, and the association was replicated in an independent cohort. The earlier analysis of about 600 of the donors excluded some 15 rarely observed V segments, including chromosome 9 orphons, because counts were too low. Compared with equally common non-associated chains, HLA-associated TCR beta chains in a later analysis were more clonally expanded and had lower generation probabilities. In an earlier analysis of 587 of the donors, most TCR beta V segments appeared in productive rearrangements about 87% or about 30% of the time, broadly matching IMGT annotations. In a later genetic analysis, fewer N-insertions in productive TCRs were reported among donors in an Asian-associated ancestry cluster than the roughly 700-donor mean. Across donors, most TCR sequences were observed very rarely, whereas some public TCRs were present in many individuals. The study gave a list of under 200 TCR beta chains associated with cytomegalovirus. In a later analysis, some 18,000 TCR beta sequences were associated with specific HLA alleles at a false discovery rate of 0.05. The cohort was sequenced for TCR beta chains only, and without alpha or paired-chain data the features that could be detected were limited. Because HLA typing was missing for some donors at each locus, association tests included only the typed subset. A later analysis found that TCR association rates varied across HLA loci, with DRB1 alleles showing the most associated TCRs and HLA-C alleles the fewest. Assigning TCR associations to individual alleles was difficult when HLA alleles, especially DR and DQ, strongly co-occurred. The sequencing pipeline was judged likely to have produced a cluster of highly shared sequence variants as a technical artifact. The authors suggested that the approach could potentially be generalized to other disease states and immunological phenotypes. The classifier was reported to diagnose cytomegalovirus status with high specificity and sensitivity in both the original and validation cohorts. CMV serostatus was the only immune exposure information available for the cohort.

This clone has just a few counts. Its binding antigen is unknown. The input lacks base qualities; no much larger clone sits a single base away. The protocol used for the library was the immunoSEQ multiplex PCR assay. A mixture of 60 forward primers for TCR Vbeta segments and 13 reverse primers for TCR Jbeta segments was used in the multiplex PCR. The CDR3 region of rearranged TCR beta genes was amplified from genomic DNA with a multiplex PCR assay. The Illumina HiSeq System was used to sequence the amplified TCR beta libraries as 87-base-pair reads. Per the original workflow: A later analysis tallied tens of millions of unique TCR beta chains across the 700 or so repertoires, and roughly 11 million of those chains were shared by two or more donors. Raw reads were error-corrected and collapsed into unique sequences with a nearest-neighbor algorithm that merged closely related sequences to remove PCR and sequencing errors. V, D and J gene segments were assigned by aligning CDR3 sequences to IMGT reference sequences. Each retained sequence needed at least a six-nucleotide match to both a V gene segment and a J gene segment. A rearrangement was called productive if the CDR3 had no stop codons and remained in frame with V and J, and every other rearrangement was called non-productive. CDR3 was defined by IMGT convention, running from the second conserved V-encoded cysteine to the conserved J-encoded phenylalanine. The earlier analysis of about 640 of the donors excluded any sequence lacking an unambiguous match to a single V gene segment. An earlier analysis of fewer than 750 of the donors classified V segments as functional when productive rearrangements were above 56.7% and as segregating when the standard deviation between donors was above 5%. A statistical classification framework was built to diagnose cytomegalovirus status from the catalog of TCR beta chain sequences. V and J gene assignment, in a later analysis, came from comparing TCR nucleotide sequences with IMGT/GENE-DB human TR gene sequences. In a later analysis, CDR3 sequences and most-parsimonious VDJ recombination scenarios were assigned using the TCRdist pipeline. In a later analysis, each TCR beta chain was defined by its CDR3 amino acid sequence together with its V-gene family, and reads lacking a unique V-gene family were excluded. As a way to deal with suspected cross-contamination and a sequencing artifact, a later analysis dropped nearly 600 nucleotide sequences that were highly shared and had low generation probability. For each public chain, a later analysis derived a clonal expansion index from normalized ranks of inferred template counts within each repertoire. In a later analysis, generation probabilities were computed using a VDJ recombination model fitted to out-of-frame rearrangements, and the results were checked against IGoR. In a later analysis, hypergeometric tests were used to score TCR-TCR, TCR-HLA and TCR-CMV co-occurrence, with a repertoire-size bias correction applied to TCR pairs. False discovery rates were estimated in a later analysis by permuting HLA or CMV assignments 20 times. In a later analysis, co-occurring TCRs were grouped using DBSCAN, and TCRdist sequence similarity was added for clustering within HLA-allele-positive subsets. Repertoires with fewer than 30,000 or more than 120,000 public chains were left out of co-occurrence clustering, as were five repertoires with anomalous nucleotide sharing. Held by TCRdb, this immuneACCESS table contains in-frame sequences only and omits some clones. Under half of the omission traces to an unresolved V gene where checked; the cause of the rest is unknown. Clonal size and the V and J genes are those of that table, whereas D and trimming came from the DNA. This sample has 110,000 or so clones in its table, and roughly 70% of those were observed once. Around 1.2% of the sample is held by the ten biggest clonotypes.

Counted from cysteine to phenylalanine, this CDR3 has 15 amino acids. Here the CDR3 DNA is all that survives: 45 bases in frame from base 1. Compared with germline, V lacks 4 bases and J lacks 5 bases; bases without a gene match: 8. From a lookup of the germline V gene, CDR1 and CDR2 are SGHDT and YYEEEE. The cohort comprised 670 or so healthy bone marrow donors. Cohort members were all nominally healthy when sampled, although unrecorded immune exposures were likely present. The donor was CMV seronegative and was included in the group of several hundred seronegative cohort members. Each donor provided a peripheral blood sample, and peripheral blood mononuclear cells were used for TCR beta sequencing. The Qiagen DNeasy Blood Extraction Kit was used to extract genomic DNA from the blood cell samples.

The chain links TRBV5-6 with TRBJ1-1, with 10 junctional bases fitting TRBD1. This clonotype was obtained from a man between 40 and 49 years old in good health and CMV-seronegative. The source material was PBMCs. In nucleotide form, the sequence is TGTGCCAGCAGCCCCGACAGGGGGCTGTATACTGAAGCTTTCTTT. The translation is CASSPDRGLYTEAFF.